This TCR beta chain was sequenced during a study of blood T cell repertoires in COVID-19. The overall study: Researchers got acute and convalescent COVID-19 samples from the United States, Italy and Spain. Sources were T cells, B-cell-depleted T cells, or PBMCs; the material itself was cDNA or gDNA.

In the source study's methods: Estimated nucleated cell counts came from reference gene primer amplification. Some clones are missing from TCRdb's copy, which holds only in-frame ones; the method was immunoSEQ multiplex PCR. V, J and clone size derive from that table, while D and trimming were established from the DNA sequence. Of about 95,000 clones listed, 89% were seen once; the top ten hold about 3.2%. Germline-derived CDR1 and CDR2 are SGHRS and YFSETQ. The CDR3 runs 15 residues. V was clipped by 0 bases and J by 5 bases, with 14 bases between them. The sequencing sample was made of peripheral blood. The TCR comes from a woman between 70 and 85 years old with acute or convalescent COVID-19. The rearrangement joins TRBV5-1 to TRBJ1-2; D unresolved. CDR3 DNA: TGCGCCAGCAGCTTGGCCGGGGAAGGGTCGTATGGCTACACCTTC. Amino acid sequence: CASSLAGEGSYGYTF.